These 21 T cell receptor beta chains were sequenced from one sample in a study of T cell responses to AZD1222 COVID-19 vaccine. Repertoires were generated with immunoSEQ multiplex PCR, while TCRdb's copy carries only in-frame clones and drops some. The sample records under 120,000 clones, approximately 92% being singletons. Specimen: peripheral blood, collected on day 0 of AZD1222 vaccination. Receptor source: an adult in good health.

As to this clone: The same CDR3 can be traced to other DNA sequences in this sample. The chain joins TRBV6-5 to TRBJ1-2; tentative D call: TRBD1 (6 bases). Germline assignment: CDR1 MNHEY and CDR2 SVGAGI. Trimming took off 0 bases at V and 4 bases at J, with 9 bases between the two ends. This CDR3 is built from 14 residues. CDR3 bases: TGTGCCAGCAGTTACTCTAGGGGGGCCTATGGCTACACCTTC. This translates into CASSYSRGAYGYTF.

This clone was observed once. The J gene is TRBJ2-7, the V gene TRBV19; 9 positions agree with TRBD1. Unmatched junction bases numbered 6, after V lost 5 bases and J lost 4 bases. Germline assignment: CDR1 LNHDA and CDR2 SQIVND (reference sequence). This CDR3 contains 14 residues. CDR3 amino acids: CASSWADRGYEQYF. CDR3 in DNA: TGTGCCAGTAGTTGGGCGGACAGGGGTTACGAGCAGTACTTC.

The rearrangement uses TRBV13 and TRBJ2-3; D gene ambiguous. Trimming cost V 5 bases and J 0 bases, with 12 bases left between them. Germline CDR1 PRHDT, CDR2 FYEKMQ (reference sequence). This CDR3 contains 15 residues. The chain's CDR3 is CASSPHRGSTDTQYF. In DNA form, the CDR3 reads TGTGCCAGCAGCCCACACCGTGGAAGCACAGATACGCAGTATTTT.

The V call is TRBV28, the J call TRBJ1-6, with D perhaps matching TRBD1 (5 bases). This CDR3 comprises 16 residues. Germline V lookup: CDR1 MDHEN, CDR2 SYDVKM. Trimming left V 6 bases short and J 2 bases short, with 14 bases between. The CDR3 loop is CASSHSGRPYNSPLHF. The CDR3 DNA reads as TGTGCCAGCAGCCACTCAGGGAGGCCCTATAATTCACCCCTCCACTTT.

This clone was observed a handful of times. The chain has TRBV6-2 or TRBV6-3 and TRBJ1-1, with 8 bases identical to TRBD1. CDR3 length equals 14 residues. Germline V gene lookup returns CDR1 MNHEY and CDR2 SVGEGT. The ends lost 4 bases at V and 5 bases at J; junction bases unmatched: 6. The CDR3 DNA is TGTGCCAGCAGTTCGACAGGGGCTGGGACTGAAGCTTTCTTT. Residues: CASSSTGAGTEAFF.

The gene calls are TRBV14 and TRBJ1-1; D is perhaps TRBD1 (6 bases). The CDR3 is 14 amino acids. V was pared by 1 base and J by 7 bases, with 13 bases between. Germline V CDR1 and CDR2: SGHDN, FVKESK. The CDR3 sequence is CASSQARGAGEAFF. CDR3 DNA: TGTGCCAGCAGCCAAGCGCGGGGGGCTGGTGAAGCTTTCTTT. Full variable domain (remainder filled in from reference TRBV14 and TRBJ1-1): EAGVTQFPSHSVIEKGQTVTLRCDPISGHDNLYWYRRVMGKEIKFLLHFVKESKQDESGMPNNRFLAERTGGTYSTLKVQPAELEDSGVYFCASSQARGAGEAFFGQGTRLTVV.

The rearrangement links TRBV9 to TRBJ1-2, with 11 bases identical to TRBD1. Trimming cost V 1 base and J 6 bases; bases outside gene matches: 2. The CDR3 has 14 amino acids. Germline CDR1 and CDR2: SGDLS and YYNGEE. CDR3 residues: CASSVRTGGDGYTF. CDR3 nucleotide sequence: TGTGCCAGCAGCGTAAGGACAGGGGGCGATGGCTACACCTTC.

The CDR3 reads CASSSGQLQETQYF. The CDR3 DNA is TGTGCCAGCAGCTCGGGACAACTCCAAGAGACCCAGTACTTC. This chain uses TRBV6-2 or TRBV6-3 with TRBJ2-5; possible D gene TRBD1, 6 bases. Germline V gene lookup returns CDR1 MNHEY and CDR2 SVGEGT. The CDR3 has 14 residues. With 6 bases removed from V and 1 base from J, the gap between germline ends came to 12 bases.

This chain links TRBV9 with TRBJ1-6; weak D call: TRBD1 (5 bases). The CDR3 contains 18 residues. V dropped 4 bases and J dropped 9 bases, with 26 bases sitting between them. Germline loops: CDR1 SGDLS, CDR2 YYNGEE. DNA of the CDR3: TGTGCCAGCAGCTCTACCTCAACCGGGACGGCCTGGGGTTCACCCCTCCACTTT. It translates to CASSSTSTGTAWGSPLHF.

CDR3 region: CASSWGGSSSYEQYF. CDR3 in DNA: TGCGCCAGCAGCTGGGGGGGTTCCAGCTCCTACGAGCAGTACTTC. The chain combines TRBV5-1 with TRBJ2-7; 7 positions match TRBD2. CDR1 is SGHRS and CDR2 is YFSETQ in the germline V gene. V lost 3 bases to trimming and J lost 0 bases; unmatched junction nucleotides: 6. The CDR3 spans 15 residues.

The chain is built from TRBV7-9 and TRBJ2-1; 7 bases agree with TRBD2. The V segment lost 5 bases and the J segment 9 bases; nucleotides outside the gene matches: 13. The CDR3 is 15 amino acids. Germline V gene sequence: CDR1 SEHNR, CDR2 FQNEAQ (reference sequence). CDR3 loop: CASSPSPAGRGEQFF. In DNA, the CDR3 is TGTGCCAGCAGCCCGTCCCCCGCGGGGAGGGGTGAGCAGTTCTTC.

The CDR3 nucleotides are TGTGCCAGCACCGATACAGGGGCTTATGGAGCTAACTATGGCTACACCTTC. Translating gives CASTDTGAYGANYGYTF. The rearrangement links TRBV3-1 (or the pseudogene TRBV3-2) to TRBJ1-2, with 7 nucleotides matching TRBD1. The CDR3 sequence is 17 residues long. After removal of 7 bases from V and 0 bases from J, the junction contained 14 bases not matched to a gene. Germline CDR1 is LGHDT and CDR2 is YNNKEL (reference sequence).

This rearrangement joins TRBV5-1 to TRBJ2-1; 10 positions agree with TRBD2. V dropped 0 bases and J dropped 7; count of bases not matched to a gene: 10. The CDR3 extends over 17 amino acids. From germline, CDR1 is SGHRS and CDR2 YFSETQ. The CDR3 DNA sequence: TGCGCCAGCAGCTTGGCCCGGGCTAGCGGGAGTTCTAATGAGCAGTTCTTC. Protein sequence: CASSLARASGSSNEQFF.

The chain employs TRBV14 and TRBJ2-7, with D hard to call. The CDR3 has 13 amino acids. V lost 0 bases and J 4 bases, leaving 7 bases between the germline ends. Germline V gene sequence: CDR1 SGHDN, CDR2 FVKESK. The CDR3 sequence is CASSQERLYEQYF. In nucleotides, the CDR3 is TGTGCCAGCAGCCAAGAGAGGTTGTACGAGCAGTACTTC. The whole variable domain, remainder taken from reference TRBV14 and TRBJ2-7, is EAGVTQFPSHSVIEKGQTVTLRCDPISGHDNLYWYRRVMGKEIKFLLHFVKESKQDESGMPNNRFLAERTGGTYSTLKVQPAELEDSGVYFCASSQERLYEQYFGPGTRLTVT.

The chain joins TRBV6-1 to TRBJ2-5; D perhaps matches TRBD1 (5 bases). The V and J ends lost 1 base and 4 bases respectively, with 10 bases between them. Per the germline V gene, CDR1 is MNHNS and CDR2 is SASEGT. There are 14 residues in the CDR3. The CDR3, as DNA: TGTGCCAGCAGTGAAGGCAGGGTCGGAGAGACCCAGTACTTC. It codes for CASSEGRVGETQYF.

The V call is TRBV5-1, the J call TRBJ2-3; no reliable D call. This CDR3 is built from 11 residues. Trimming took 6 bases from V and 2 from J, leaving 4 bases between them. Germline V gene sequence: CDR1 SGHRS, CDR2 YFSETQ. DNA of the CDR3: TGCGCCAGCACCTCCACAGATACGCAGTATTTT. Amino acids: CASTSTDTQYF.

This rearrangement joins TRBV14 to TRBJ2-5; 11 nucleotides agree with TRBD1. CDR1 and CDR2 (germline): SGHDN, FVKESK. The CDR3 contains 16 residues. The junction had 10 bases not matched to a gene; V was cut back by 4 bases and J by 6 bases. CDR3 loop: CASSPPWTGGPKTQYF. The CDR3 DNA sequence: TGTGCCAGCAGCCCCCCTTGGACAGGGGGCCCAAAGACCCAGTACTTC.

The chain employs TRBV23-1 and TRBJ1-5; D is undetermined. TRBV23-1 is an open reading frame, and its role is uncertain. The ends were cut back, 2 bases at V and 2 bases at J, with 10 bases in the middle. There are 15 residues in the CDR3. The CDR3 is CASSQGVYRNQPQHF. CDR3 in DNA: TGCGCCAGCAGTCAAGGTGTCTATCGCAATCAGCCCCAGCATTTT.

V is TRBV6-1 and J is TRBJ1-5; D possibly corresponds to TRBD1 (6 bases). Germline V gives CDR1 MNHNS, CDR2 SASEGT. There are 17 residues in the CDR3. Trimming cost V 4 bases and J 0 bases, with 16 bases left between them. The CDR3 DNA reads TGTGCCAGCAGTGGGCAGGGGCGGAGTAATAGCAATCAGCCCCAGCATTTT. Residues: CASSGQGRSNSNQPQHF.

This clone was picked up a small number of times. V usage is TRBV2 and J usage is TRBJ2-5; 11 bases align to TRBD2. V dropped 3 bases and J dropped 1; count of bases not matched to a gene: 1. The CDR3 consists of 15 residues. The germline V gene encodes CDR1 SNHLY and CDR2 FYNNEI. CDR3 region: CASSETSGVQETQYF. For the CDR3, the DNA is TGTGCCAGCAGTGAGACTAGCGGGGTCCAAGAGACCCAGTACTTC.

The genes are TRBV5-1 and TRBJ2-4; TRBD2 matches 7 bases. V lost 5 bases to trimming and J lost 8 bases; unmatched junction nucleotides: 7. Germline V lookup: CDR1 SGHRS, CDR2 YFSETQ. The CDR3 loop spans 13 amino acids. CDR3 DNA: TGCGCCAGCAGTCGGACTAGTTCGGACATTCAGTACTTC. It translates to CASSRTSSDIQYF.